The rows below give T cell receptor beta chains drawn from one sample of a study of control samples from healthy donors and cancer patients. Data came from immunoSEQ multiplex PCR; TCRdb stores just in-frame clones and leaves some out. This table holds roughly 220,000 clones, 85% to 95% found once. Source material: blood. The receptors shown here come from a man in his fifties or sixties in good health. Each CDR3 is given with its conserved first and last residue. D genes are given only for firm matches. Clone size is given for some rows only: seen once, a few or many times, or a class if the clone is expanded.

>TRBJ2-2|.|TRBV4-1|TRBD2
CASSNRDSGADTGELFF
TGCGCCAGCAGCAACCGCGATAGCGGGGCGGATACCGGGGAGCTGTTTTTT
>TRBJ1-2|.|TRBV5-1|.
CASSLPGIYGYTF
TGCGCCAGCAGCTTGCCAGGAATCTATGGCTACACCTTC
>TRBJ2-6|.|TRBV29-1|.
CSVKTDYSGANVLTF
TGCAGCGTAAAGACGGATTACTCTGGGGCCAACGTCCTGACTTTC
>TRBJ1-1|.|TRBV7-3|.
CASSLTGGANTEAFF
TGTGCCAGCAGCTTAACGGGAGGGGCCAACACTGAAGCTTTCTTT
>TRBJ1-4|.|TRBV4-1|.
CASSQAGATNEKLFF
TGCGCCAGCAGCCAAGCGGGGGCGACTAATGAAAAACTGTTTTTT
>TRBJ2-1|.|TRBV5-1|TRBD2
CASSLGTTSGGANEQFF
TGCGCCAGCAGCTTGGGGACTACTAGCGGGGGGGCGAATGAGCAGTTCTTC
>TRBJ1-5|.|TRBV18|.
CASSGQDNQPQHF
TGTGCCAGCTCAGGACAAGACAATCAGCCCCAGCATTTT
>TRBJ1-1|once|TRBV11-3|.
CASSSQGDTEAFF
TGTGCCAGCAGCTCACAGGGAGACACTGAAGCTTTCTTT
>TRBJ1-6|.|TRBV10-2|.
CASSLQGGLGNSPLHF
TGCGCCAGCAGTTTACAGGGAGGCCTGGGGAATTCACCCCTCCACTTT
>TRBJ1-1|.|TRBV3-1/TRBV3-2|.
CASSQAGLGAEAFF
TGTGCCAGCAGCCAAGCAGGATTAGGGGCTGAAGCTTTCTTT
>TRBJ1-6|.|TRBV27|.
CASSLRGAVNSPLHF
TGTGCCAGCAGTCTACGCGGGGCTGTAAATTCACCCCTCCACTTT
>TRBJ2-3|.|TRBV11-2|.
CASSLGGFRDTQYF
TGTGCCAGCAGCTTAGGAGGGTTTCGGGATACGCAGTATTTT
>TRBJ1-1|.|TRBV10-3|.
CAISSDTTNTEAFF
TGTGCCATCAGCTCGGACACGACGAACACTGAAGCTTTCTTT
>TRBJ2-1|.|TRBV3-1/TRBV3-2|.
CASSQDLNYNEQFF
TGTGCCAGCAGCCAAGATCTGAATTACAATGAGCAGTTCTTC
>TRBJ1-4|.|TRBV3-1/TRBV3-2|TRBD1
CASSQGLGGQGATNEKLFF
TGTGCCAGCAGCCAAGGTTTAGGGGGACAGGGGGCAACTAATGAAAAACTGTTTTTT
>TRBJ2-5|once|TRBV27|.
CASSSRGSQYF
TGTGCCAGCAGTTCTAGGGGGTCCCAGTACTTC
>TRBJ2-2|.|TRBV30|TRBD1
CAWNRDRVDTGELFF
TGTGCCTGGAACCGGGACAGGGTTGACACCGGGGAGCTGTTTTTT
>TRBJ1-1|.|TRBV18|.
CASSLRGTEAFF
TGTGCCAGCTCCCTGAGAGGCACTGAAGCTTTCTTT
>TRBJ1-2|once|TRBV18|.
CASSQGPRYGYTF
TGTGCCAGCTCACAAGGACCTCGCTATGGCTACACCTTC
>TRBJ2-2|.|TRBV5-1|TRBD1
CASSPGTENTGELFF
TGCGCCAGCAGCCCCGGGACAGAGAACACCGGGGAGCTGTTTTTT
>TRBJ1-5|.|TRBV6-5|TRBD1
CASRVDRVRQPQHF
TGTGCCAGCAGGGTAGACAGGGTGCGTCAGCCCCAGCATTTT
>TRBJ2-1|.|TRBV4-1|TRBD2
CASSLPGLVSNEQFF
TGCGCCAGCAGCCTACCGGGACTAGTTAGCAATGAGCAGTTCTTC
>TRBJ1-2|.|TRBV2|.
CASSETRANGYTF
TGTGCCAGCAGTGAAACCAGGGCTAATGGCTACACCTTC
>TRBJ1-5|.|TRBV2|.
CASKPGQNQPQHF
TGTGCCAGCAAACCGGGCCAGAATCAGCCCCAGCATTTT
>TRBJ2-3|.|TRBV10-1|.
CASSGTSQEAQYF
TGCGCCAGCAGCGGGACATCTCAAGAGGCGCAGTATTTT
>TRBJ1-2|.|TRBV6-5|.
CASSQGSLGGYTF
TGTGCCAGCAGTCAGGGAAGCCTCGGGGGCTACACCTTC
>TRBJ2-7|.|TRBV5-4|.
CASSLEGGGEQYF
TGTGCCAGCAGCTTGGAGGGGGGGGGCGAGCAGTACTTC